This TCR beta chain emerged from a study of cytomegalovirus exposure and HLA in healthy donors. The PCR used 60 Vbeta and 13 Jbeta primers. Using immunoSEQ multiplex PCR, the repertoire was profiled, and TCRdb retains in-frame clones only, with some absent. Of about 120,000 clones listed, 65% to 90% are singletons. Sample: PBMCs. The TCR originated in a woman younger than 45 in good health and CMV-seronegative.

The CDR3 DNA reads as TGTGCCAGCAGCGGCGACAGGGGGCTGGGCGGCTACACCTTC. Residues: CASSGDRGLGGYTF. The J gene is TRBJ1-2, the V gene TRBV9; 10 nucleotides match TRBD1. Germline loops: CDR1 SGDLS, CDR2 YYNGEE. Unmatched junction bases numbered 7, after V lost 3 bases and J lost 8 bases. CDR3 length: 14 residues.